This T cell receptor beta chain was retrieved from a study of blood T cell repertoires in COVID-19. Study at large: The United States, Italy and Spain supplied acute and convalescent COVID-19 samples. PBMCs, B-cell-depleted T cells, or T cells provided the cDNA or gDNA that made up the material.

CDR1 is SGHAT, CDR2 FQNNGV, per germline. The germline V and J ends were trimmed by 3 bases and 9 bases, with 14 bases remaining between them. The CDR3 runs to 13 residues. Per the study methods: Amplified reference gene primers provided the basis for estimating nucleated cell counts. The repertoire was sequenced with immunoSEQ multiplex PCR; TCRdb's copy has only in-frame clones and lacks some. Clone size and the V and J calls come from that table; the DNA yielded D and trimming. Among 60,000 to 85,000 clones listed, roughly 90% were seen once. The sample comprised peripheral blood. The gene calls are TRBV11-2 and TRBJ2-5; D is perhaps TRBD2 (6 bases). The receptor comes from a human donor in a cohort sampled during active COVID-19. The CDR3: CASSFSDGGAQYF. DNA of the CDR3: TGTGCCAGCAGCTTTTCCGACGGGGGAGCCCAGTACTTC.